Following are 3 T cell receptor beta chains from one sample sequenced in a study of blood T cell repertoires in COVID-19. The assay was immunoSEQ multiplex PCR, and TCRdb's table has in-frame clones only and misses some. The sample lists under 250,000 clones, around 89% occurring once. Sequencing was done on a sample of PBMCs or T cells enriched from blood (not recorded which). The receptor set was obtained from a woman between 18 and 30 years old in a cohort exposed to, infected with or recovered from COVID-19 (not recorded which).

The rearrangement links TRBV15 to TRBJ1-2; 7 bases agree with TRBD1. This CDR3 has 13 residues. Germline CDR1 is LNHNV and CDR2 is YYDKDF (reference sequence). V lost 6 bases, J lost 4 bases, and 5 bases stayed unmatched. CDR3 DNA sequence: TGTGCCACCAGTGATCAGGGGGTCTATGGCTACACCTTC. Translating gives CATSDQGVYGYTF.

CDR3 residues: CASSESGTGGNQPQHF. The CDR3, as DNA: TGCGCCAGCAGTGAGTCGGGAACAGGGGGCAATCAGCCCCAGCATTTT. The chain joins TRBV10-2 to TRBJ1-5; TRBD1 matches at 7 bases. This CDR3 has 16 residues. V gave up 0 bases and J gave up 2 bases; unmatched junction bases: 4. In germline, CDR1 is WSHSY, CDR2 SAAADI.

The chain employs TRBV21-1 and TRBJ1-6. TRBV21-1 constitutes a pseudogene. The length of the CDR3 is 16 residues. The CDR3 sequence: CASSKWGGIVNSPLHF. CDR3 nucleotide sequence: TGTGCCAGCAGCAAATGGGGAGGTATTGTGAATTCACCCCTCCACTTT.